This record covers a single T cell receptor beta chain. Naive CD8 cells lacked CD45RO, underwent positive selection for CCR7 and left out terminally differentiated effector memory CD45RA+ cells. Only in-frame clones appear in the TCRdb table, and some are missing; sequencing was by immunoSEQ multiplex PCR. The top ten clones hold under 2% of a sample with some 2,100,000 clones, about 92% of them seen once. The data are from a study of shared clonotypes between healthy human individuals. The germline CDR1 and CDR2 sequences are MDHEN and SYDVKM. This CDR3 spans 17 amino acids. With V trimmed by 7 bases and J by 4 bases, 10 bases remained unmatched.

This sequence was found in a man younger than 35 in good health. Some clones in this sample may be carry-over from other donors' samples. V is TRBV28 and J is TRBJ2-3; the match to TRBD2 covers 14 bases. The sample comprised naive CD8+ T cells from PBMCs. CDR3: CASIWGLAGVPPDTQYF. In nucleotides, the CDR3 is TGTGCCAGCATCTGGGGACTAGCGGGAGTCCCGCCAGATACGCAGTATTTT.